This entry lists 10 T cell receptor beta chains sequenced from one sample in a study of T cells in Graves' hyperthyroidism and ophthalmopathy. TCR beta CDR3 regions were amplified from RNA transcripts. Initially, a first-round RT-PCR of the TCR CDR3 employed the HTBI primer set. TCRdb itself ran the multiplex PCR reads through MiXCR, one entry per CDR3 protein. The sample yields fewer than 650,000 distinct CDR3 sequences, approximately 15% seen once. The source material was blood. The receptors were sampled from a woman aged 18-30 years with Graves' ophthalmopathy.

This clonotype was recorded a few times. V usage is TRBV29-1 and J usage is TRBJ2-3, with TRBD2 as a possible D gene (6 bases). Trimming removed 6 bases from V and 5 bases from J, with 18 bases in between. The germline gives CDR1 SQVTM, CDR2 ANQGSEA. The CDR3 runs to 14 residues. The CDR3 DNA reads as TGCAGCGTCGATCGGGGCTCCGGGGGAGATACGCAGTATTTT. Translation: CSVDRGSGGDTQYF.

In its sample, this clonotype was seen many times. V is TRBV28 and J is TRBJ2-7, with a possible D match to TRBD2 (5 bases). V dropped 5 bases and J dropped 4 bases, with 12 bases sitting between them. The germline V gene has CDR1 MDHEN and CDR2 SYDVKM. The CDR3 is 13 amino acids. CDR3 sequence (DNA): TGTGCCAGCAGTCCGGGGTGGAGGTACGAGCAGTACTTC. Translated, it gives CASSPGWRYEQYF.

At least ten counts were recorded for this clonotype. V is TRBV3-1 and J is TRBJ2-1; 7 bases match TRBD2. The CDR3 runs 15 residues. Germline trimming cut 2 bases from V and 4 bases from J; bases unmatched to any gene: 5. The germline V gene encodes CDR1 LGHDT and CDR2 YNNKEL (reference sequence). The CDR3, as DNA: TGTGCCAGCAGCCAAATGAGCGGGGCTTACAATGAGCAGTTCTTC. It is translated as CASSQMSGAYNEQFF.

The table lists this clonotype with a few counts. This sequence joins TRBV9 and TRBJ2-2; 14 bases map to TRBD2. Germline trimming cut 3 bases from V and 8 bases from J; bases unmatched to any gene: 9. CDR1 is SGDLS and CDR2 is YYNGEE in the germline V gene. The CDR3 consists of 17 residues. CDR3 residues: CASSGKGLAGVGGELFF. CDR3 in DNA: TGTGCCAGCAGCGGAAAGGGACTAGCGGGAGTCGGGGGGGAGCTGTTTTTT.

This clonotype is a singleton in its sample. V and J are TRBV19 and TRBJ2-7; D uncertain. CDR1 is LNHDA and CDR2 is SQIVND in the germline V gene (reference sequence). The CDR3 extends over 16 amino acids. Trimming took off 7 bases at V and 3 bases at J, with 22 bases between the two ends. The CDR3 region is CASNTGTDMRYYEQYF. DNA of the CDR3: TGTGCCAGTAACACTGGCACGGATATGCGGTACTACGAGCAGTACTTC.

The rearrangement uses TRBV6-1 and TRBJ2-3, with TRBD2 matching over 9 bases. CDR1 MNHNS and CDR2 SASEGT come from the germline V gene. This CDR3 region has 19 residues. V shed 8 bases and J 2 bases; nucleotides not matched to a gene: 20. In nucleotides, the CDR3 is TGTGCCAGCCTGAAAATTTATCCGCCCGGGACTAGCTTCACAGATACGCAGTATTTT. This codes for CASLKIYPPGTSFTDTQYF.

The V and J genes are TRBV20-1 and TRBJ2-1, with a weak D call TRBD1 (6 bases). Germline lookup yields CDR1 DFQATT and CDR2 SNEGSKA (reference sequence). The CDR3 runs 15 residues. Between the trimmed V and J ends, which lost 6 bases and 3 bases, there was a span of 18 bases. CDR3 protein: CSASGHKSIYNEQFF. The CDR3 DNA reads TGCAGTGCCTCGGGACACAAGTCTATCTACAATGAGCAGTTCTTC.

This clonotype was counted at least ten times. The gene calls are TRBV20-1 and TRBJ1-1, with a tentative D call TRBD1 (5 bases). Germline loops: CDR1 DFQATT, CDR2 SNEGSKA (reference sequence). The CDR3 covers 11 residues. V gave up 1 base and J gave up 10 bases, with 10 bases separating them. The DNA for the CDR3 is TGCAGTGCTAGAGCAGGGAGGGGAGCTTTCTTT. Translation gives CSARAGRGAFF.

This clonotype was picked up many times. The J gene is TRBJ2-2, the V gene TRBV7-3; possible D gene TRBD2, 7 bases. The CDR3 runs to 14 residues. Trimming removed 1 base at V and 7 bases at J, with 10 bases between. The germline V gene encodes CDR1 SGHTA and CDR2 FQGTGA. CDR3: CASSLRGGNGELFF. The DNA for the CDR3 is TGTGCCAGCAGCTTAAGGGGGGGCAACGGGGAGCTGTTTTTT.

This clonotype was seen at least ten times. The CDR3 here is CASSLRQGYQPQHF. Written as DNA, the CDR3 is TGTGCCAGCAGCTTGAGACAGGGGTATCAGCCCCAGCATTTT. The chain uses TRBV13 and TRBJ1-5; 8 bases are a match to TRBD1. The germline V gene has CDR1 PRHDT and CDR2 FYEKMQ (reference sequence). V trimming: 3 bases; J trimming: 5 bases; junction bases outside the gene matches: 3. CDR3 size: 14 residues.